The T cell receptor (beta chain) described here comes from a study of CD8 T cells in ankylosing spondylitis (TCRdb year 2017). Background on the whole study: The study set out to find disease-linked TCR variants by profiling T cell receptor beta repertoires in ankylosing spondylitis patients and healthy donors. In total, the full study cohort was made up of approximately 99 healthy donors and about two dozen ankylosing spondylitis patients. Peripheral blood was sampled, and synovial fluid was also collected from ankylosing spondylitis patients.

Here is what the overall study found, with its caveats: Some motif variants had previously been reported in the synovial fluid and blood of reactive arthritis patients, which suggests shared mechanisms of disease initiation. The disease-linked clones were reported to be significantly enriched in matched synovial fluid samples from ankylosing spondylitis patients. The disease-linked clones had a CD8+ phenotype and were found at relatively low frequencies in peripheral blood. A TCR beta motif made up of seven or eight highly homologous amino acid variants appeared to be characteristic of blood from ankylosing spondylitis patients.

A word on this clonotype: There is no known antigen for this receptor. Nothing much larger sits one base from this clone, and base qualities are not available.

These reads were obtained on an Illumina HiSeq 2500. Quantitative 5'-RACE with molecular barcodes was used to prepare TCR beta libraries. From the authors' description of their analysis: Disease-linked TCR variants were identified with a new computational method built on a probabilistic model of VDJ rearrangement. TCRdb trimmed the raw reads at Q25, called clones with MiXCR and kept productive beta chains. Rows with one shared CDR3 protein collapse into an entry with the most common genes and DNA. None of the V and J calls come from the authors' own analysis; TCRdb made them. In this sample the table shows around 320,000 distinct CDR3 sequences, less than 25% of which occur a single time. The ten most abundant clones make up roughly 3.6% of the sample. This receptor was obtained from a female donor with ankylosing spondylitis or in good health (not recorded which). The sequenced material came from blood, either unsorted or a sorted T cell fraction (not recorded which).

The sequence in DNA is TGCAGTGCTAGGCTTACAGGGTCCGGCAATCAGCCCCAGCATTTT. It translates to CSARLTGSGNQPQHF. The chain couples TRBV20-1 to TRBJ1-5; perhaps TRBD1 is the D gene, with 6 bases matching. The germline V gene (reference sequence) sets CDR1 to DFQATT and CDR2 to SNEGSKA. Including the terminal cysteine and phenylalanine, the CDR3 comprises 15 residues. The sequence is cut down to CDR3 DNA, 45 bases in frame from base 1. Between the V and J ends, shortened by 3 bases and 2 bases respectively, the junction contains 14 bases.